This T cell receptor (beta chain) was identified during a study of T cells in localized non-small cell lung cancer. Study-wide points: Heterogeneity stays possible, as sequencing covered only one tumor region. Of the tissues analyzed, uninvolved adjacent lung showed maximal T cell clonality, greater than tumor. In adjacent lung appeared a median about 58 of the top 100 tumor clones. There was an association of higher blood T cell density with longer overall survival.

V was clipped by 2 bases and J by 5 bases; unmatched bases: 5. Germline CDR1 is ENHRY and CDR2 is SYGVKD. The CDR3 has 14 amino acids. Note on this clone: The antigen remains undetermined.

Here immunoSEQ multiplex PCR was the method, and the copy in TCRdb shows in-frame clones only, minus some. The table includes nearly 25,000 clones, around nine tenths detected once. The sequenced sample was peripheral blood, obtained before any cancer treatment. The chain joins TRBV10-3 to TRBJ2-5; 7 bases are shared with TRBD1. The clonotype comes from a woman aged 40-70 years with stage I lung adenocarcinoma. CDR3 sequence reads: CAISEEQGWETQYF. As DNA, the CDR3 is TGTGCCATCAGTGAGGAACAGGGGTGGGAGACCCAGTACTTC.